The sequence of this TCR beta chain was determined in a study of blood T cell repertoires in COVID-19. Study at large: Sites across the United States, Italy and Spain contributed samples from acute and convalescent COVID-19. From T cells, B-cell-depleted T cells, or PBMCs came the material, which was cDNA or gDNA.

Authors' processing steps: For nucleated cells, counts were estimated from reference gene primer amplification. Measured with immunoSEQ multiplex PCR; TCRdb has only the in-frame clones, and not every one. The V and J calls and the clone size are those of that table, but D and trimming were determined from the DNA. The sample holds nearly 350,000 clones; about 88% are singletons and the top ten take roughly 6.6%. Seattle researchers signed up patients amid active infection and tracked them longitudinally. The sequenced material came from peripheral blood. The TCR was taken from a woman aged 65 to 85 with COVID-19, enrolled during active disease.

CDR3 coding DNA: TGTGCCAGTAGACAGGGACAGGGGAACGTCCAGCATTTT. It encodes CASRQGQGNVQHF. The rearrangement links TRBV19 to TRBJ1-5; 10 bases agree with TRBD1. Germline lookup yields CDR1 LNHDA and CDR2 SQIVND (reference sequence). V gave up 6 bases and J gave up 12 bases; unmatched junction bases: 8. The CDR3 is 13 residues long.